These T cell receptor beta chains were read from a single sample in a study of cytomegalovirus exposure and HLA in healthy donors. Profiling relied on immunoSEQ multiplex PCR, and the TCRdb table lists in-frame clones only, not all of them. The sample lists some 80,000 clones; approximately 65% were seen once. Sequencing was carried out using PBMCs. These receptors all stem from a male donor in good health and CMV-seropositive. CDR3s include the opening cysteine and the closing phenylalanine or tryptophan. D genes are given only for firm matches. Part of the rows lack a size; the others show once, few, many or a class for expanded clones.

J: TRBJ2-3; D: .; size: .; V: TRBV6-5; CDR3: CASSYQLGLEDTQYF; DNA: TGTGCCAGCAGTTATCAACTCGGGTTGGAAGATACGCAGTATTTT
J: TRBJ1-5; D: .; size: .; V: TRBV11-2; CDR3: CASSLTWGEHQPQHF; DNA: TGTGCCAGCAGCCTTACCTGGGGCGAGCATCAGCCCCAGCATTTT
J: TRBJ2-4; D: .; size: few; V: TRBV6-1; CDR3: CASSESRPRLWLAKNIQYF; DNA: TGTGCCAGCAGTGAATCCCGCCCTAGACTTTGGCTAGCCAAAAACATTCAGTACTTC
J: TRBJ2-5; D: .; size: .; V: TRBV18; CDR3: CASSPWGQGRETQYF; DNA: TGTGCCAGCTCACCATGGGGACAAGGGAGAGAGACCCAGTACTTC
J: TRBJ2-5; D: .; size: .; V: TRBV11-1; CDR3: CASSHGGQETQYF; DNA: TGTGCCAGCAGCCACGGGGGTCAGGAGACCCAGTACTTC
J: TRBJ1-1; D: .; size: .; V: TRBV7-2; CDR3: CASSSHAEPAIAFF; DNA: TGTGCCAGCAGCTCCCACGCAGAACCCGCAATAGCTTTCTTT
J: TRBJ1-4; D: .; size: .; V: TRBV6-6; CDR3: CASSLIGGNVEKLFF; DNA: TGTGCCAGCAGCCTAATTGGGGGGAACGTTGAAAAACTGTTTTTT
J: TRBJ1-2; D: .; size: .; V: TRBV28; CDR3: CASMPSSNYGYTF; DNA: TGTGCCAGCATGCCCAGTTCTAACTATGGCTACACCTTC
J: TRBJ2-7; D: .; size: .; V: TRBV19; CDR3: CASSMAGGSYEQYF; DNA: TGTGCCAGTAGTATGGCAGGGGGGAGCTACGAGCAGTACTTC
J: TRBJ2-7; D: .; size: .; V: TRBV7-9; CDR3: CASSSLVSLGEQYF; DNA: TGTGCCAGCAGCTCCCTAGTGAGCCTAGGCGAGCAGTACTTC
J: TRBJ1-2; D: .; size: .; V: TRBV6-5; CDR3: CASSSVKASGGYTF; DNA: TGTGCCAGCAGTTCCGTCAAAGCCTCGGGTGGCTACACCTTC
J: TRBJ1-3; D: .; size: .; V: TRBV14; CDR3: CASSPQGSGNTIYF; DNA: TGTGCCAGCAGCCCCCAGGGGTCCGGAAACACCATATATTTT
J: TRBJ1-1; D: TRBD1; size: .; V: TRBV7-9; CDR3: CASRDRGEAGTEAFF; DNA: TGTGCCAGCCGGGACAGGGGGGAAGCGGGCACTGAAGCTTTCTTT
J: TRBJ1-3; D: .; size: .; V: TRBV25-1; CDR3: CASSERYRASSGNTIYF; DNA: TGTGCCAGCAGTGAAAGGTACAGGGCGAGCTCTGGAAACACCATATATTTT
J: TRBJ1-5; D: .; size: .; V: TRBV18; CDR3: CASSPVGTGGNQPQHF; DNA: TGTGCCAGCTCCCCCGTGGGGACGGGGGGCAATCAGCCCCAGCATTTT
J: TRBJ1-3; D: .; size: .; V: TRBV6-5; CDR3: CASSYSRGNTIYF; DNA: TGTGCCAGCAGTTACTCGCGGGGGAACACCATATATTTT
J: TRBJ1-2; D: .; size: few; V: TRBV28; CDR3: CASMTRTSTKGGYTF; DNA: TGTGCCAGCATGACACGGACATCCACAAAGGGTGGCTACACCTTC
J: TRBJ1-5; D: .; size: .; V: TRBV5-8; CDR3: CASSTRQSQGNQPQHF; DNA: TGTGCCAGCAGTACCAGACAGTCTCAGGGGAATCAGCCCCAGCATTTT
J: TRBJ2-7; D: TRBD2; size: .; V: TRBV27; CDR3: CASSPPAGARGEQYF; DNA: TGTGCCAGCAGCCCTCCAGCGGGAGCACGGGGCGAGCAGTACTTC
J: TRBJ2-1; D: TRBD2; size: .; V: TRBV7-2; CDR3: CASSQTSGSYNEQFF; DNA: TGTGCCAGCAGCCAGACTAGCGGGAGTTACAATGAGCAGTTCTTC
J: TRBJ2-3; D: TRBD2; size: .; V: TRBV11-3; CDR3: CASSPGLAGGPGDTQYF; DNA: TGTGCCAGCAGCCCCGGACTAGCGGGGGGCCCGGGGGATACGCAGTATTTT
J: TRBJ2-6; D: TRBD1; size: few; V: TRBV7-3; CDR3: CASSSRTGAGANVLTF; DNA: TGTGCCAGCAGCTCCCGGACAGGGGCTGGGGCCAACGTCCTGACTTTC
J: TRBJ1-1; D: TRBD1; size: .; V: TRBV28; CDR3: CASSGGNTEAFF; DNA: TGTGCCAGCTCAGGGGGGAACACTGAAGCTTTCTTT
J: TRBJ2-7; D: TRBD2; size: .; V: TRBV28; CDR3: CASSYYLRLAGGTYEQYF; DNA: TGTGCCAGCAGTTACTACCTTAGACTAGCGGGGGGAACCTACGAGCAGTACTTC